Listed below are T cell receptor beta chains from one sample, sequenced in a study of T cells in tumors after PD-1 blockade. Profiled with immunoSEQ multiplex PCR; TCRdb holds only in-frame clones, not every one. The sample has some 11,000 clones; 63% are singletons. Specimen: tumor tissue, collected before anti-PD-1 treatment. The receptors derive from a human donor with basal cell carcinoma. Both conserved end residues are part of each CDR3. D genes are given only for firm matches. The listing skips clone size in some rows; elsewhere it reads once, few, many or a size class.

NA,TRBV7-9,TRBJ2-7,NA,TGTGCCAGCGGGTTAAGGAGCTACGAGCAGTACTTC,CASGLRSYEQYF
NA,TRBV28,TRBJ2-7,NA,TGTGCCAGCAGTTTAGGGTACGAGCAGTACTTC,CASSLGYEQYF
few,TRBV2,TRBJ1-3,NA,TGTGCCAGCAGACAGGGTGCCGGAAACACCATATATTTT,CASRQGAGNTIYF
NA,TRBV6-2/TRBV6-3,TRBJ2-1,TRBD2,TGTGCCAGCAGTCGGACTAGCGGGGGGTCCCACAATGAGCAGTTCTTC,CASSRTSGGSHNEQFF
NA,TRBV19,TRBJ1-4,NA,TGTGCCAGTAGTGCCGATCCGGGACGGAGATTGAAGGAACTGTTTTTT,CASSADPGRRLKELFF
NA,TRBV7-2,TRBJ1-2,TRBD1,TGTGCCAGCAGCTTAGAGACAGGGGGTCCCTATGGCTACACCTTC,CASSLETGGPYGYTF
NA,TRBV19,TRBJ1-1,NA,TGTGCCAGTAGTATAGCGCCTTTAAAATTAGGGACGACTGAAGCTTTCTTT,CASSIAPLKLGTTEAFF
NA,TRBV15,TRBJ1-5,NA,TGTGCCACCAGCAGAACTCCCATTCGGCCCCAGCATTTT,CATSRTPIRPQHF
few,TRBV7-9,TRBJ2-7,TRBD2,TGTGCCAGCAGTCGCGGGACTAGACAAGACGAGCAGTACTTC,CASSRGTRQDEQYF
few,TRBV25-1,TRBJ1-2,NA,TGTGCCAGCAGTCTAACAGGGTGGCATGGCTACACCTTC,CASSLTGWHGYTF
NA,TRBV7-2,TRBJ2-7,NA,TGTGCCAGCAGCTTATACTGGACAGAGAACTACGAGCAGTACTTC,CASSLYWTENYEQYF
NA,TRBV6-2/TRBV6-3,TRBJ2-2,NA,TGTGCCAGCAGCGGTCTAGCGATCGACACCGGGGAGCTGTTTTTT,CASSGLAIDTGELFF
NA,TRBV3-1/TRBV3-2,TRBJ1-2,NA,TGTGCCAGCAGCCAAATGTTGGGACTAGTCTATGGCTACACCTTC,CASSQMLGLVYGYTF
NA,TRBV27,TRBJ1-4,TRBD1,TGTGCCAGCAGTCAACGACACAACAGGGGGGAACAGGGAACTAATGAAAAACTGTTTTTT,CASSQRHNRGEQGTNEKLFF
NA,TRBV19,TRBJ2-3,TRBD2,TGTGCCAGTAGTATTGGGACTACATTCACAGATACGCAGTATTTT,CASSIGTTFTDTQYF
NA,TRBV27,TRBJ1-5,TRBD1,TGTGCCAGCGGCCTAGGGACAGGTAGAAATCAGCCCCAGCATTTT,CASGLGTGRNQPQHF
large,TRBV15,TRBJ2-2,NA,TGTGCCACCAGCAGAGGAGGGACCCCGAACACCGGGGAGCTGTTTTTT,CATSRGGTPNTGELFF